This T cell receptor beta chain was identified in a study of shared clonotypes between healthy human individuals. Overall study context: Per donor, CD8 memory used one plate, CD8 naive used two, CD4 memory used three and CD4 naive used three.

The method was immunoSEQ multiplex PCR; TCRdb's version includes in-frame clones alone and lacks a portion of them. The sample contains about 710,000 clones, just under 75% of which appear only once. Per the germline V gene, CDR1 is SGHTA and CDR2 is FQGNSA. The junction had 5 bases not matched to a gene; V was cut back by 1 base and J by 5 bases. This CDR3 is built from 16 residues. With regard to this clone: What it binds is unknown.

Study-wide results and caveats: In having few donors, the study represented limited genetic and exposure-history diversity. When compared with the clonotypes that were shared by all four sorted-subset donors, the non-shared clonotypes turned out to have lower generation probabilities.

Sequencing was performed on memory CD4+ T cells sorted from blood. Subset described: CD45RA-negative fraction. J is TRBJ2-1 and V is TRBV7-2, with 10 bases identical to TRBD2. The TCR comes from a woman aged 25 to 39 in good health. This chain's CDR3 is CASSLGPSGSDNEQFF. The CDR3 nucleotides are TGTGCCAGCAGCTTAGGACCTAGCGGGAGCGACAATGAGCAGTTCTTC.